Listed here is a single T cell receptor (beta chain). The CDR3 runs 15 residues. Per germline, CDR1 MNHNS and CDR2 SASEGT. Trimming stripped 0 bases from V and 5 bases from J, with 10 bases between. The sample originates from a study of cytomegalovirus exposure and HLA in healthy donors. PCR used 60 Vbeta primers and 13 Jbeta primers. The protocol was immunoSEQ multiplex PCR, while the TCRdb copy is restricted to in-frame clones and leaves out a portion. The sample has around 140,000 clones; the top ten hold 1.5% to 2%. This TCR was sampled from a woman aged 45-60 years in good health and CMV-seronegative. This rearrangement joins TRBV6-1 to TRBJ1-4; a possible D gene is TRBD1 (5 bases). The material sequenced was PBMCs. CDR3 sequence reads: CASSEAAGSNEKLFF. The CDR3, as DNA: TGTGCCAGCAGTGAAGCGGCAGGGTCGAATGAAAAACTGTTTTTT.